This T cell receptor beta chain was identified in a study of cytomegalovirus exposure and HLA in healthy donors. The primer mix had 60 Vbeta and 13 Jbeta primers. TCRdb's table, derived via immunoSEQ multiplex PCR, lists solely in-frame clones and lacks some. This table has under 95,000 clones, around 80% appearing once. V dropped 5 bases and J dropped 5; count of bases not matched to a gene: 7. This CDR3 is built from 15 residues. CDR1 and CDR2 from the germline V gene are SNHLY and FYNNEI. Study-level findings and limits: Several V segments, TRBV6-2 and TRBV6-3 among them, could not be told apart and were dropped. What a later analysis showed was that several of the most significant clusters appeared linked to common viral pathogens. It was assumed in the presence/absence analyses that sequencing depth was roughly uniform across donors.

To note about this clone: Its cognate antigen is unknown.

Sequencing was done on a sample of PBMCs. The rearrangement uses TRBV2 and TRBJ2-1, with 9 bases identical to TRBD1. The receptor's source is a male donor in good health and CMV-seronegative. The CDR3 coding sequence is TGTGCCAGCAGTCCAGACAGGGGGGTTAACAATGAGCAGTTCTTC. Translating gives CASSPDRGVNNEQFF. Together with reference TRBV2 and TRBJ2-1, the CDR3 gives the full variable domain: EPEVTQTPSHQVTQMGQEVILRCVPISNHLYFYWYRQILGQKVEFLVSFYNNEISEKSEIFDDQFSVERPDGSNFTLKIRSTKLEDSAMYFCASSPDRGVNNEQFFGPGTRLTVL.